The present T cell receptor beta chain was sequenced within a study of sequential checkpoint blockade in melanoma. Looking at the study overall: Under 95 pretreatment tumor DNA samples were TCRβ immunosequenced. Twenty-two patients had matched tumor biopsies before treatment and at week 13 after nivolumab or ipilimumab alone. Study results and limitations: Clinical benefit was about 30 times likelier when tumor T-cell fraction and clonality increased. PD-L1 staining and CD8+ counts, not mutational load, tracked tumor T-cell clonality.

As concerns this clone: As yet, its antigen is unknown.

Repertoires were generated with immunoSEQ multiplex PCR, while TCRdb's copy carries only in-frame clones and drops some. The sample lists 6,500 to 10,000 clones; around 22% were seen once. Treatment indicated: randomized to nivolumab then ipilimumab (arm A) or the reverse (arm B). V lost 3 bases and J lost 2, with 19 bases in between. There are 17 residues in the CDR3. Germline CDR1 and CDR2: MDHEN and SYDVKM. This TCR was recovered from a human donor with melanoma. V gene TRBV28 combines with J gene TRBJ1-1; D may be TRBD1 (5 bases). The sequences come from tumor tissue (inferred from file names), collected from a patient given nivolumab and ipilimumab in sequence. The CDR3 DNA is TGTGCCAGCAGTTTGAGACAGCGCGCCTTCAGAAACACTGAAGCTTTCTTT. Translation gives CASSLRQRAFRNTEAFF.